What follows are 13 T cell receptor beta chains derived from one specimen sequenced in a study of T cells expressing NK-cell markers. TCRdb reprocessed the 5' RACE reads, with one entry per CDR3 protein and no DNA. The sample data list over 250,000 distinct CDR3 sequences. Sequencing was done on a sample of blood T cells: a sorted CD56 or NKG2C T cell subset, CD4+ or CD8+ T cells, or bulk PBMC T cells (not recorded which). The receptors were sampled from a woman between 18 and 70 years old in good health.

This chain connects TRBV28 to TRBJ1-5; TCRdb names TRBD1, which stays unverified in the absence of DNA. This CDR3 has 13 residues. Germline CDR1 and CDR2: MDHEN and SYDVKM. CDR3 residues: CATLPRGWQPQHF.

The J gene is TRBJ2-7, the V gene TRBV20-1; absent DNA, TCRdb's TRBD2 call cannot be checked. The germline gives CDR1 DFQATT, CDR2 SNEGSKA (reference sequence). The CDR3 extends over 15 amino acids. CDR3 amino acids: CSAREGSGRVYEQYF.

The V gene is TRBV20-1, the J gene TRBJ2-2; the D call from TCRdb, TRBD2, cannot be confirmed without DNA. Germline-derived CDR1 and CDR2 are DFQATT and SNEGSKA (reference sequence). CDR3 length: 18 residues. The chain's CDR3 is CSAPTSGRAFSHTGELFF.

The chain couples TRBV5-4 to TRBJ2-1; as DNA is missing, the TRBD2 call by TCRdb cannot be tested. CDR1 is SGHNT, CDR2 YYREEE, per germline (reference sequence). The CDR3 totals 15 residues. The chain's CDR3 is CASSGSSGPLNEQFF.

The CDR3 sequence: CASRKSGYGYTF. This rearrangement joins TRBV12-3 or TRBV12-4 to TRBJ1-2. This CDR3 is built from 12 residues.

The chain uses TRBV12-3 or TRBV12-4 and TRBJ1-2; lacking DNA, the TRBD1 call made by TCRdb goes unchecked. The CDR3 runs 16 residues. The CDR3 sequence is CASSRGSGAVNYGYTF.

The chain recombines TRBV7-2 with TRBJ2-3; no DNA is available, so the TRBD2 call from TCRdb remains unchecked. Germline V lookup: CDR1 SGHTA, CDR2 FQGNSA. The CDR3 extends over 14 amino acids. The CDR3 reads CASSPGLSTDTQYF.

V usage is TRBV27 and J usage is TRBJ2-1. The CDR3 runs 14 residues. Germline CDR1 is MNHEY and CDR2 is SMNVEV (reference sequence). CDR3 amino acids: CASSWATSYNEQFF.

The CDR3 reads CASSFNPNTGGGINSPLHF. The chain combines TRBV5-1 with TRBJ1-6; TCRdb indicates TRBD1, and absent DNA this call remains unverified. The CDR3 covers 19 residues. Germline CDR1 SGHRS, CDR2 YFSETQ.

The chain recombines TRBV7-2 with TRBJ2-7; absent DNA, TCRdb's TRBD1 call cannot be checked. Per the germline V gene, CDR1 is SGHTA and CDR2 is FQGNSA. This CDR3 spans 14 amino acids. The chain's CDR3 is CASSSSGTNYEQYF.

V is TRBV12-3 or TRBV12-4 and J is TRBJ2-4. CDR3 length equals 13 residues. Here the CDR3 reads CASVGLAKNIQYF.

The chain recombines TRBV7-2 with TRBJ1-2. Germline V gives CDR1 SGHTA, CDR2 FQGNSA. This CDR3 is 16 amino acids long. CDR3 sequence: CASSLSRQTSNYGYTF. The full variable domain, completed using reference TRBV7-2 and TRBJ1-2, is GAGVSQSPSNKVTEKGKDVELRCDPISGHTALYWYRQSLGQGLEFLIYFQGNSAPDKSGLPSDRFSAERTGGSVSTLTIQRTQQEDSAVYLCASSLSRQTSNYGYTFGSGTRLTVV.

The rearrangement uses TRBV9 and TRBJ1-1. The germline V gene has CDR1 SGDLS and CDR2 YYNGEE. CDR3 size: 14 residues. The CDR3 loop reads CASSVVGGFAEAFF.